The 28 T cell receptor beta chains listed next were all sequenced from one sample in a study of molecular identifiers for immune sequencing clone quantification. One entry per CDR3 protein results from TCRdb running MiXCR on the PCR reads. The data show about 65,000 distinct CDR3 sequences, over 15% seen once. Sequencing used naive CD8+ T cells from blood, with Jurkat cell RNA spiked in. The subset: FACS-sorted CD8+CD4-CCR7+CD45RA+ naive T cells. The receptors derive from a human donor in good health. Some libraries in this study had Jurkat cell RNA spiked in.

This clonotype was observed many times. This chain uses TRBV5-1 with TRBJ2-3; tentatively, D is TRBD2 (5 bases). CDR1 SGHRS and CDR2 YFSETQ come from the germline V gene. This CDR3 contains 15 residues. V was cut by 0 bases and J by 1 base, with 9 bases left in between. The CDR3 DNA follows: TGCGCCAGCAGCTTGGAACCGAGGGGCACAGATACGCAGTATTTT. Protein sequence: CASSLEPRGTDTQYF.

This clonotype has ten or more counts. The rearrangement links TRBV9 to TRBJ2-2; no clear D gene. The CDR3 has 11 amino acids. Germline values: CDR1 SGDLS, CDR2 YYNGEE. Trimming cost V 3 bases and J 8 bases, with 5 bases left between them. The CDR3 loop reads CASSALGELFF. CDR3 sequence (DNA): TGTGCCAGCAGCGCGTTGGGGGAGCTGTTTTTT.

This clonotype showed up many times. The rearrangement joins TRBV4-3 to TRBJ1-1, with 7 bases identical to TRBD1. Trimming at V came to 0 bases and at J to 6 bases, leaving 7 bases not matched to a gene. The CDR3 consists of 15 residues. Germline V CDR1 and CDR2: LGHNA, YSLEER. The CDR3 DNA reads TGCGCCAGCAGCCAAGATCGGGGGACAGCGGCTGAAGCTTTCTTT. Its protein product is CASSQDRGTAAEAFF.

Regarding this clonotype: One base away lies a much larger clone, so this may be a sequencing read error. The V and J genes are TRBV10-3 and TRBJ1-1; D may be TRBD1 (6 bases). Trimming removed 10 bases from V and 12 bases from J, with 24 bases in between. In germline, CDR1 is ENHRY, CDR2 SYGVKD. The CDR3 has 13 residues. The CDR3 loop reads CATRSQGLLVSFF. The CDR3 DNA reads TGTGCCACCAGGTCACAGGGTCTCCTGGTGTCTTTCTTT.

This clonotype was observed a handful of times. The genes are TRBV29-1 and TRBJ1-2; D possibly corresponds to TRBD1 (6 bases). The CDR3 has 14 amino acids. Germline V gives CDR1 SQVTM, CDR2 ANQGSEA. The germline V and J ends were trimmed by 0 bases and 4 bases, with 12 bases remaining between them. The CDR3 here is CSVEDWQGLYGYTF. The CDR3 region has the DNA TGCAGCGTTGAAGACTGGCAGGGGCTCTATGGCTACACCTTC.

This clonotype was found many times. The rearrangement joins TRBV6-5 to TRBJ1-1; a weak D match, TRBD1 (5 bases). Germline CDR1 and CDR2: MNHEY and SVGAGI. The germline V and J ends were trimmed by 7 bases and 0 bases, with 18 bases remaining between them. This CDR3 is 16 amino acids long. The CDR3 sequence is CASIPVWSTVNTEAFF. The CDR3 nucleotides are TGTGCCAGCATTCCTGTTTGGTCGACAGTGAACACTGAAGCTTTCTTT.

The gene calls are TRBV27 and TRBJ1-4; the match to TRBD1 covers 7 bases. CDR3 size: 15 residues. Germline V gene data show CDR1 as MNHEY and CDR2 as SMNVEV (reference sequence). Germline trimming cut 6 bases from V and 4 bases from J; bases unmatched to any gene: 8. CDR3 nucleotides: TGTGCCAGCAGCATCACAGGGGACCTTAATGAAAAACTGTTTTTT. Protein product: CASSITGDLNEKLFF.

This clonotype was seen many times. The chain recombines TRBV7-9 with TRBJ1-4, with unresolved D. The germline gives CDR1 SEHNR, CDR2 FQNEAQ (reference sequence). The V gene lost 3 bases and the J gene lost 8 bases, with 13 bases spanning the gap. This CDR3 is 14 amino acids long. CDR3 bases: TGTGCCAGCAGCTTGTTGGCAGATGGGGAAAAACTGTTTTTT. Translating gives CASSLLADGEKLFF.

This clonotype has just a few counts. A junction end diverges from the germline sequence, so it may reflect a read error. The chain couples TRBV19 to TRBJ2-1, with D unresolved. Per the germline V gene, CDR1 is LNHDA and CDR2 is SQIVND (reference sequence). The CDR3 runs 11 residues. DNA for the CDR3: TGTGTCAGTGGGGTGGTGAGTAGGCAGTTCTTC. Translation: CVSGVVSRQFF.

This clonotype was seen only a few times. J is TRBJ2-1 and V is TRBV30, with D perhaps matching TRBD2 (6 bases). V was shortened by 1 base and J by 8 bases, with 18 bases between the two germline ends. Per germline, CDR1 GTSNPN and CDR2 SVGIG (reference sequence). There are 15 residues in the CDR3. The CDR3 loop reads CAWSGRELLIYEQFF. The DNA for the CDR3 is TGTGCCTGGAGTGGTCGGGAGCTCCTGATTTATGAGCAGTTCTTC.

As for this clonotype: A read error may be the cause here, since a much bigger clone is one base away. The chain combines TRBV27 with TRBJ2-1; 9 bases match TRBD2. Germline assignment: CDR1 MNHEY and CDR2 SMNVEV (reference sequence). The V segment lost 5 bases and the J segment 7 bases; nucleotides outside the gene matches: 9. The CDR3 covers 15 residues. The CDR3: CASSLAGGPLNEQFF. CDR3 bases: TGTGCCAGCAGTCTTGCGGGAGGGCCGTTGAATGAGCAGTTCTTC.

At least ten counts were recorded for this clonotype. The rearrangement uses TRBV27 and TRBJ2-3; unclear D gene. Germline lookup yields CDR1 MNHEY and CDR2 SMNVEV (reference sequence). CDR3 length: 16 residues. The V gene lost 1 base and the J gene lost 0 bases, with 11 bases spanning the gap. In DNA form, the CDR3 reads TGTGCCAGCAGTTTATGGCCTCTTGGTAGCACAGATACGCAGTATTTT. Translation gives CASSLWPLGSTDTQYF.

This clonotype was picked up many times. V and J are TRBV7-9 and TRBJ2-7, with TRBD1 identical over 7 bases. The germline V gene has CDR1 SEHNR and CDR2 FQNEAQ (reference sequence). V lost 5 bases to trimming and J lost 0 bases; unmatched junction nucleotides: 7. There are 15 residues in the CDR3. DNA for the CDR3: TGTGCCAGCAGCCCTTGGGACAGCAGCTCCTACGAGCAGTACTTC. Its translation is CASSPWDSSSYEQYF.

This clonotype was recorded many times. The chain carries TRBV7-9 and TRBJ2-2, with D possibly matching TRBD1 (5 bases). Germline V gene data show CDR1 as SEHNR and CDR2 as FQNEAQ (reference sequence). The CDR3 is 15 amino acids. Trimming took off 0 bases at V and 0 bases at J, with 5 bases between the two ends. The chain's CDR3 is CASSLAGANTGELFF. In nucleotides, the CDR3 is TGTGCCAGCAGCTTAGCAGGGGCGAACACCGGGGAGCTGTTTTTT.

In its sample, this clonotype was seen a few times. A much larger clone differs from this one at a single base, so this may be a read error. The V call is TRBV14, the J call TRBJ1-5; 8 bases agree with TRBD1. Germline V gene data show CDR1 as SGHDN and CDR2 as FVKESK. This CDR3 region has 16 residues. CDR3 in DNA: TGTGCCGGCAGCCCCGGGACAGGAGCTAGCAATCAGCCCCAGCATTTT. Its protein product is CAGSPGTGASNQPQHF. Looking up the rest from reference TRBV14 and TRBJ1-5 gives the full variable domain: EAGVTQFPSHSVIEKGQTVTLRCDPISGHDNLYWYRRVMGKEIKFLLHFVKESKQDESGMPNNRFLAERTGGTYSTLKVQPAELEDSGVYFCAGSPGTGASNQPQHFGDGTRLSIL.

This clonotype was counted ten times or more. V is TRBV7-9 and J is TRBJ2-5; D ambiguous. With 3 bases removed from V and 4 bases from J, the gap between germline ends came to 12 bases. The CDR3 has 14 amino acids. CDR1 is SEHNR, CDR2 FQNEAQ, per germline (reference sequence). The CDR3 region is CASSFEGFTETQYF. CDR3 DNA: TGTGCCAGCAGCTTTGAAGGGTTTACAGAGACCCAGTACTTC. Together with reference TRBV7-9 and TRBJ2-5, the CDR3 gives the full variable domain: DTGVSQNPRHKITKRGQNVTFRCDPISEHNRLYWYRQTLGQGPEFLTYFQNEAQLEKSRLLSDRFSAERPKGSFSTLEIQRTEQGDSAMYLCASSFEGFTETQYFGPGTRLLVL.

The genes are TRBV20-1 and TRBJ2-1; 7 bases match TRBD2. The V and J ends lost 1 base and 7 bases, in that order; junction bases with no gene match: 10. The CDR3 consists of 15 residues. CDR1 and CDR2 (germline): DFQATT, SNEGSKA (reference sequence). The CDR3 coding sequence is TGCAGTGCTAGAGGGGCGGAAGCGGGGCTAAATGAGCAGTTCTTC. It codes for CSARGAEAGLNEQFF.

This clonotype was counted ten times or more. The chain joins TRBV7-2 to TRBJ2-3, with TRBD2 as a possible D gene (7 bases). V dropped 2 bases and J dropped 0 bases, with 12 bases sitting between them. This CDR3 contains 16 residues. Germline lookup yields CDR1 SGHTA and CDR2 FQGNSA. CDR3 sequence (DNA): TGTGCCAGCAGCTTATTCGGGGGGCCCAGCACAGATACGCAGTATTTT. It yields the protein CASSLFGGPSTDTQYF.

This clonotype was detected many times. The CDR3 sequence is CASSTPGTAYGYTF. CDR3 in DNA: TGTGCCAGCAGCACCCCCGGGACAGCCTATGGCTACACCTTC. The chain has TRBV14 and TRBJ1-2, with 7 bases identical to TRBD1. Germline loops: CDR1 SGHDN, CDR2 FVKESK. The CDR3 loop spans 14 amino acids. The junction had 7 bases not matched to a gene; V was cut back by 5 bases and J by 4 bases.

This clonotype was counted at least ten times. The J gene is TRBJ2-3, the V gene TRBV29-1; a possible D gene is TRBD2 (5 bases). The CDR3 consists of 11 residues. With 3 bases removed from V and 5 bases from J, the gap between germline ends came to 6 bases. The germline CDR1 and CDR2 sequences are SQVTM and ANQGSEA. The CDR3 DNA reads TGCAGCGTTGATCGGGGAGATACGCAGTATTTT. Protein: CSVDRGDTQYF.

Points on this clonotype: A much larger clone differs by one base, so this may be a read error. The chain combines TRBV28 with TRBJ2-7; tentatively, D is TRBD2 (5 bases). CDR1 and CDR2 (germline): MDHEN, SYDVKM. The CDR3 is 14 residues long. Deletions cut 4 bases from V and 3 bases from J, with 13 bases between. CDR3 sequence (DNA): TGTGCCAGCAGTTCATGGACGGGAAACTACGAGCAGTACTTC. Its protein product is CASSSWTGNYEQYF.

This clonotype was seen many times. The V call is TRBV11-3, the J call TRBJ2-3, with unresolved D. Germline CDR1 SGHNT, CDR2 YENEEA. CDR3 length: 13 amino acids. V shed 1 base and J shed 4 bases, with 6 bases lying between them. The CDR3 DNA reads TGTGCCAGCAGCTTAGTAGGTGCAGATACGCAGTATTTT. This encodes CASSLVGADTQYF.

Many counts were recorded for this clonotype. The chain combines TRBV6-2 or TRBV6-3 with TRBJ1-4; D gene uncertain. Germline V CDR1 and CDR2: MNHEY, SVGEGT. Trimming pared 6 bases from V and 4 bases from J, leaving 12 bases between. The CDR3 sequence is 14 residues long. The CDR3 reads CASSWTVVNEKLFF. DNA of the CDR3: TGTGCCAGCAGCTGGACTGTCGTTAATGAAAAACTGTTTTTT.

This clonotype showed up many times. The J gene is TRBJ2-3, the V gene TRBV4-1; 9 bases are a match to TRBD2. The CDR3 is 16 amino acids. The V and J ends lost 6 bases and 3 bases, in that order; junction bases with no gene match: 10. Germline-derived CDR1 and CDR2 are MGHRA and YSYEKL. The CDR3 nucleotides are TGCGCCAGCAGGAACTCGCCGGGACTAGCTACAGATACGCAGTATTTT. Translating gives CASRNSPGLATDTQYF.

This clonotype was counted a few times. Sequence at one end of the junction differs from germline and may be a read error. The CDR3 is CASSFRLAGTRNF. CDR3 coding DNA: TGCGCCAGCAGCTTCCGACTAGCGGGGACCCGGAACTTC. V and J are TRBV4-1 and TRBJ2-5; 11 bases fit TRBD2. Germline CDR1 MGHRA, CDR2 YSYEKL. The CDR3 runs 13 residues.

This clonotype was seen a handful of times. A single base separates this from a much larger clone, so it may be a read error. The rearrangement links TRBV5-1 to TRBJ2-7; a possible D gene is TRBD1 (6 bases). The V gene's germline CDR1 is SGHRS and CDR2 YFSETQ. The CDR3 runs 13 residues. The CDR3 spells CAGSQWDTYEQYF. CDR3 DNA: TGCGCCGGCAGCCAGTGGGACACCTACGAGCAGTACTTC.

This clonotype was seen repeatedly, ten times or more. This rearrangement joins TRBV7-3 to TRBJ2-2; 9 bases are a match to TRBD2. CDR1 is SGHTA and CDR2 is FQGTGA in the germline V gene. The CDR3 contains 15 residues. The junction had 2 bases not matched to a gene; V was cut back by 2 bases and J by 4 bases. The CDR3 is CASSLAAGGTGELFF. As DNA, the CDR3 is TGTGCCAGCAGCTTAGCAGCGGGAGGCACCGGGGAGCTGTTTTTT.

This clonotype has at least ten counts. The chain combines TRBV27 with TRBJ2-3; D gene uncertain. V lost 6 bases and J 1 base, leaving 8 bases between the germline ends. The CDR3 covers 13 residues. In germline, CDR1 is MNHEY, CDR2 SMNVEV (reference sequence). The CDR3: CASRGLGTDTQYF. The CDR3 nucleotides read TGTGCCAGCAGGGGTTTGGGCACAGATACGCAGTATTTT.